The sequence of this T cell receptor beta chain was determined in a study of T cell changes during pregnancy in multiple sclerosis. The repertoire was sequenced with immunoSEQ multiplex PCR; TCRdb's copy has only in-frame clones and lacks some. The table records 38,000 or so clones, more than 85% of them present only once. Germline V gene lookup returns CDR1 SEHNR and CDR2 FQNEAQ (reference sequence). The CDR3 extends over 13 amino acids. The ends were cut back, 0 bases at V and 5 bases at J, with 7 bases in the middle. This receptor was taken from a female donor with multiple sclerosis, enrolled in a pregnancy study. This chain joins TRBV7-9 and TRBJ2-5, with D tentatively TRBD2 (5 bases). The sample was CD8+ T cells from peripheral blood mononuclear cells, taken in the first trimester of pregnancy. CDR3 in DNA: TGTGCCAGCAGCTTAGCGTCGGGGGAGACCCAGTACTTC. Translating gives CASSLASGETQYF.